The 23 T cell receptor beta chains given below trace back to one sample, sequenced in a study of T cell changes during pregnancy in multiple sclerosis. Assay used: immunoSEQ multiplex PCR; TCRdb lists only in-frame clones, some missing. This table holds some 36,000 clones, 90% to 95% found once. The material was CD4+ T cells from peripheral blood mononuclear cells, obtained in the second trimester of pregnancy. All receptors come from a female donor in good health, enrolled as a control in a pregnancy study.

In DNA form, the CDR3 reads TGTGCCAGCAGTTACTCGAATAGCGGGGGGGCCAATGAGCAGTTCTTC. This gives the protein CASSYSNSGGANEQFF. This rearrangement joins TRBV6-5 to TRBJ2-1, with TRBD2 matching 11 bases. The trim removed 0 bases at V and 6 bases at J, leaving 4 bases unmatched. This CDR3 spans 16 amino acids. Germline V lookup: CDR1 MNHEY, CDR2 SVGAGI.

The chain couples TRBV20-1 to TRBJ2-5; 7 bases are a match to TRBD2. Looked up from germline, CDR1 is DFQATT and CDR2 is SNEGSKA (reference sequence). CDR3 size: 10 residues. The CDR3 nucleotides read TGCACCCCGGGAGGAGAGACCCAGTACTTC. This gives the protein CTPGGETQYF.

The chain links TRBV7-2 to TRBJ1-1; no definite D call. The CDR3 has 14 residues. CDR1 SGHTA and CDR2 FQGNSA come from the germline V gene. Between the trimmed V and J ends, which lost 5 bases and 4 bases, there was a span of 14 bases. For the CDR3, the DNA is TGTGCCAGCAGCGAGGGTTTCCGGGGCACTGAAGCTTTCTTT. As protein: CASSEGFRGTEAFF.

The chain recombines TRBV7-9 with TRBJ1-4, with no clear D. Per the germline V gene, CDR1 is SEHNR and CDR2 is FQNEAQ (reference sequence). Trimming shortened V by 5 bases and J by 4 bases, and 2 bases separated the two germline ends. The CDR3 totals 11 residues. This chain's CDR3 is CASSLNEKLFF. In DNA, the CDR3 is TGTGCCAGCAGCCTTAATGAAAAACTGTTTTTT.

The V gene is TRBV4-2, the J gene TRBJ2-1, with a possible D match to TRBD2 (7 bases). This CDR3 is built from 13 residues. V gave up 0 bases and J gave up 12 bases, with 12 bases separating them. Germline CDR1 LGHNA, CDR2 YNFKEQ. In DNA form, the CDR3 reads TGTGCCAGCAGCCAAGAAGGGAGGGGGGGGCAGTTCTTC. It specifies CASSQEGRGGQFF.

The V gene is TRBV9, the J gene TRBJ2-7; D is uncertain. Germline CDR1 is SGDLS and CDR2 is YYNGEE. Trimming stripped 0 bases from V and 5 bases from J, with 9 bases between. This CDR3 contains 13 residues. For the CDR3, the DNA is TGTGCCAGCAGCGTAGATGGGCTGGACGAGCAGTACTTC. As protein: CASSVDGLDEQYF.

The chain combines TRBV6-5 with TRBJ1-6, with D uncertain. This CDR3 has 15 amino acids. The V gene's germline CDR1 is MNHEY and CDR2 SVGAGI. V lost 0 bases and J 7 bases, leaving 10 bases between the germline ends. The CDR3 bases are TGTGCCAGCAGTTACTCGCGACAACTCAATTCACCCCTCCACTTT. The encoded protein is CASSYSRQLNSPLHF.

The genes are TRBV7-3 and TRBJ2-3; D is undetermined. V gave up 5 bases and J gave up 1 base, with 4 bases separating them. There are 12 residues in the CDR3. Germline lookup yields CDR1 SGHTA and CDR2 FQGTGA. The CDR3 nucleotides are TGTGCCAGCAGCCCAGGCACAGATACGCAGTATTTT. Its protein product is CASSPGTDTQYF.

J is TRBJ1-2 and V is TRBV10-1; TRBD1 matches at 7 bases. This CDR3 is 15 amino acids long. Germline V gene sequence: CDR1 WNHNN, CDR2 SYGVQD (reference sequence). The trim removed 5 bases at V and 3 bases at J, leaving 9 bases unmatched. The CDR3 DNA is TGCGCCAGCAGTAGGCAGGGGGTCCTGCACTATGGCTACACCTTC. It is translated as CASSRQGVLHYGYTF.

The gene calls are TRBV5-1 and TRBJ1-2; the D gene is possibly TRBD1 (6 bases). Per germline, CDR1 SGHRS and CDR2 YFSETQ. The CDR3 is 15 residues long. V was clipped by 0 bases and J by 6 bases, with 15 bases between them. The CDR3 DNA is TGCGCCAGCAGCTTGGTAGGGGGAGCGTTCGATGGCTACACCTTC. Translating gives CASSLVGGAFDGYTF.

V usage is TRBV7-9 and J usage is TRBJ1-4, with TRBD1 matching over 8 bases. The germline gives CDR1 SEHNR, CDR2 FQNEAQ (reference sequence). The CDR3 contains 16 residues. Unmatched junction bases numbered 7, after V lost 4 bases and J lost 3 bases. This chain's CDR3 is CASSSSTGVSNEKLFF. In DNA form, the CDR3 reads TGTGCCAGCAGCTCCTCGACAGGGGTATCTAATGAAAAACTGTTTTTT. Full variable domain (missing parts from reference TRBV7-9 and TRBJ1-4): DTGVSQNPRHKITKRGQNVTFRCDPISEHNRLYWYRQTLGQGPEFLTYFQNEAQLEKSRLLSDRFSAERPKGSFSTLEIQRTEQGDSAMYLCASSSSTGVSNEKLFFGSGTQLSVL.

V gene TRBV14 combines with J gene TRBJ2-2; the D gene is possibly TRBD1 (6 bases). V lost 0 bases and J 5 bases, leaving 19 bases between the germline ends. Looked up from germline, CDR1 is SGHDN and CDR2 is FVKESK. The length of the CDR3 is 18 residues. The CDR3 region is CASSQEFGGQPRTGELFF. CDR3 sequence (DNA): TGTGCCAGCAGCCAAGAATTTGGTGGACAGCCCAGAACCGGGGAGCTGTTTTTT. The full variable domain, its missing parts supplied by reference TRBV14 and TRBJ2-2, is EAGVTQFPSHSVIEKGQTVTLRCDPISGHDNLYWYRRVMGKEIKFLLHFVKESKQDESGMPNNRFLAERTGGTYSTLKVQPAELEDSGVYFCASSQEFGGQPRTGELFFGEGSRLTVL.

The rearrangement uses TRBV28 and TRBJ2-2, with D possibly TRBD2 on 6 matching bases. The CDR3 has 16 amino acids. Trimming stripped 6 bases from V and 4 bases from J, with 18 bases between. The germline V gene has CDR1 MDHEN and CDR2 SYDVKM. CDR3 coding DNA: TGTGCCAGCAGCAGAGCCCTCGGGAGTTCCACCGGGGAGCTGTTTTTT. It is translated as CASSRALGSSTGELFF.

The chain couples TRBV11-2 to TRBJ1-6; D perhaps matches TRBD1 (6 bases). Trimming stripped 2 bases from V and 6 bases from J, with 8 bases between. There are 14 residues in the CDR3. CDR1 SGHAT and CDR2 FQNNGV come from the germline V gene. CDR3 nucleotides: TGTGCCAGCAGCTTATTGGACAGTAATTCACCCCTCCACTTT. This codes for CASSLLDSNSPLHF. Variable domain in full (rest from reference TRBV11-2 and TRBJ1-6): EAGVAQSPRYKIIEKRQSVAFWCNPISGHATLYWYQQILGQGPKLLIQFQNNGVVDDSQLPKDRFSAERLKGVDSTLKIQPAKLEDSAVYLCASSLLDSNSPLHFGNGTRLTVT.

The V and J genes are TRBV5-1 and TRBJ2-3, with D tentatively TRBD2 (6 bases). Trimming shortened V by 6 bases and J by 0 bases, and 14 bases separated the two germline ends. The length of the CDR3 is 15 residues. Germline-derived CDR1 and CDR2 are SGHRS and YFSETQ. CDR3 protein: CASKVVGLSTDTQYF. In DNA, the CDR3 is TGCGCCAGCAAGGTGGTGGGACTTAGCACAGATACGCAGTATTTT.

The CDR3 loop reads CASSERTGGGSPLHF. CDR3 coding DNA: TGCGCCAGCAGCGAACGGACAGGGGGAGGATCACCCCTCCACTTT. V and J are TRBV4-3 and TRBJ1-6, with 10 bases fitting TRBD1. The germline V gene has CDR1 LGHNA and CDR2 YSLEER. There are 15 residues in the CDR3. Trimming removed 5 bases from V and 10 bases from J; junction bases left unmatched: 8.

V and J are TRBV14 and TRBJ1-1; a possible D gene is TRBD1 (6 bases). Germline lookup yields CDR1 SGHDN and CDR2 FVKESK. V was pared by 5 bases and J by 3 bases, with 22 bases between. CDR3 size: 17 residues. DNA of the CDR3: TGTGCCAGCAGCTCGTCGGCCAGAGCGAGGGGGTACACTGAAGCTTTCTTT. Protein: CASSSSARARGYTEAFF.

The rearrangement uses TRBV9 and TRBJ2-5, with D perhaps matching TRBD2 (7 bases). The CDR3 consists of 15 residues. Trimming shortened V by 4 bases and J by 4 bases, and 17 bases separated the two germline ends. Germline V lookup: CDR1 SGDLS, CDR2 YYNGEE. The CDR3 region is CASSLNVGGPETQYF. For the CDR3, the DNA is TGTGCCAGCAGCCTCAACGTCGGGGGGCCAGAGACCCAGTACTTC.

This rearrangement joins TRBV6-4 to TRBJ2-1; weak D call: TRBD1 (6 bases). This CDR3 comprises 15 residues. V lost 4 bases and J 0 bases, leaving 10 bases between the germline ends. Germline V gene lookup returns CDR1 MRHNA and CDR2 SNTAGT. The CDR3 spells CASSAGTNSYNEQFF. In DNA, the CDR3 is TGTGCCAGCAGTGCTGGGACAAACTCCTACAATGAGCAGTTCTTC.

This clone occurred once. The chain is built from TRBV7-2 and TRBJ2-7; D is unresolved. This CDR3 contains 14 residues. Germline CDR1 is SGHTA and CDR2 is FQGNSA. Trimming took 4 bases from V and 2 from J, leaving 12 bases between them. The CDR3 nucleotides read TGTGCCAGCAGCTCCACGAGAACGACCTACGAGCAGTACTTC. Protein: CASSSTRTTYEQYF.

The chain recombines TRBV28 with TRBJ1-5; D is possibly TRBD1 (6 bases). Germline V gene lookup returns CDR1 MDHEN and CDR2 SYDVKM. V lost 5 bases, J lost 5 bases, and 19 bases lay in between. The CDR3 is 16 amino acids. The CDR3 region is CASSASGRGDYQPQHF. CDR3 nucleotides: TGTGCCAGCAGTGCCTCAGGGAGGGGGGACTATCAGCCCCAGCATTTT.

The V call is TRBV9, the J call TRBJ2-3; D may be TRBD1 (6 bases). Deletions cut 7 bases from V and 3 bases from J, with 12 bases between. This CDR3 is built from 13 residues. Germline CDR1 is SGDLS and CDR2 is YYNGEE. The CDR3 loop reads CASGTGTTDTQYF. CDR3 DNA sequence: TGTGCCAGCGGAACAGGGACGACAGATACGCAGTATTTT.

This rearrangement joins TRBV5-1 to TRBJ2-2; D is unresolved. The CDR3 spans 14 residues. The germline gives CDR1 SGHRS, CDR2 YFSETQ. The V end lost 0 bases, the J end lost 1 base, and 4 bases lay between the germline ends. CDR3 DNA: TGCGCCAGCAGCTTGGCAGGGAACACCGGGGAGCTGTTTTTT. Translated, it gives CASSLAGNTGELFF.